The 4 T cell receptor beta chains reported below all come from one sample, sequenced in a study of shared clonotypes between healthy human individuals. Data came from immunoSEQ multiplex PCR; TCRdb stores just in-frame clones and leaves some out. Among under 2,500,000 clones listed, roughly 95% were seen once. Sequenced material: naive CD4+ T cells sorted from blood. Subset here: CD45RA+ positively selected. These receptors all stem from a man aged 18 to 35 in good health.

The chain has TRBV5-1 and TRBJ2-7; 10 bases align to TRBD2. The CDR3 loop spans 14 amino acids. J was trimmed by 3 bases and V by 4 bases; bases with no gene match: 4. Germline V gives CDR1 SGHRS, CDR2 YFSETQ. The CDR3 spells CASSKTSGLYEQYF. The DNA of the CDR3 is TGCGCCAGCAGCAAGACTAGCGGGCTCTACGAGCAGTACTTC.

Here the CDR3 reads CASSAGRGRNYTGELFF. DNA for the CDR3: TGTGCCAGCAGTGCCGGCAGGGGCCGGAATTACACCGGGGAGCTGTTTTTT. The V gene is TRBV6-4, the J gene TRBJ2-2, with a tentative D call TRBD1 (6 bases). Germline V gives CDR1 MRHNA, CDR2 SNTAGT. Trimming stripped 4 bases from V and 3 bases from J, with 18 bases between. This CDR3 has 17 residues.

A word on this clone: At the DNA level, this CDR3 is encoded by other sequences in the same sample as well. In DNA, the CDR3 is TGCGCCAGCAGCCAAGAAGCTGGGAGCAATCAGCCCCAGCATTTT. Its translation is CASSQEAGSNQPQHF. The chain uses TRBV4-3 and TRBJ1-5; no clear D gene. V was shortened by 0 bases and J by 1 base, with 7 bases between the two germline ends. The CDR3 runs to 15 residues. Germline CDR1 LGHNA, CDR2 YSLEER.

V and J are TRBV18 and TRBJ2-5, with TRBD1 matching 9 bases. The junction had 5 bases not matched to a gene; V was cut back by 4 bases and J by 5 bases. Per germline, CDR1 KGHSH and CDR2 LQKENI. The length of the CDR3 is 14 residues. The CDR3 DNA reads as TGTGCCAGCTCACGAACAGGGGGCGTGGAGACCCAGTACTTC. This gives the protein CASSRTGGVETQYF.